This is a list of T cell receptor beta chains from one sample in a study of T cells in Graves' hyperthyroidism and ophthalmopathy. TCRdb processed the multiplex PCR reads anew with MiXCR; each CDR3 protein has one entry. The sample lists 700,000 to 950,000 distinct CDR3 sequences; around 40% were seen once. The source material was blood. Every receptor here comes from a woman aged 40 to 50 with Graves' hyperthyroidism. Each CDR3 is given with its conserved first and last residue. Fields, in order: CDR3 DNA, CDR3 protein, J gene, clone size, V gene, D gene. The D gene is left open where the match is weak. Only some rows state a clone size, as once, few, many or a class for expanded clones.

TGCAGTGCTCCCCCGGGACTAGCGGGAGCTGAGACCCAGTACTTC	CSAPPGLAGAETQYF	TRBJ2-5	-	TRBV20-1	TRBD2
TGTGCCAGCAGTTACTCGGGAGACAGGAATGAAAAACTGTTTTTT	CASSYSGDRNEKLFF	TRBJ1-4	many	TRBV6-6	-
TGTGCCAGCAGTGTGACACTAGACTACGAGCAGTACTTC	CASSVTLDYEQYF	TRBJ2-7	few	TRBV5-4	-
TGTGCCAGCAGTATAAGCCCGGGGGTAAATCAGCCCCAGCATTTT	CASSISPGVNQPQHF	TRBJ1-5	-	TRBV6-5	-
TGCAGCGTTGCGACAGGGGGAAGAAATGAAAAACTGTTTTTT	CSVATGGRNEKLFF	TRBJ1-4	-	TRBV29-1	TRBD1
TGTGTCAGTATGATACAGGGGGCTCGCACCGGGGAGCTGTTTTTT	CVSMIQGARTGELFF	TRBJ2-2	-	TRBV19	TRBD1
TGTGCCAGCAGCGTAGAGTTCAGGGGGAGGTTTGGCTACACCTTC	CASSVEFRGRFGYTF	TRBJ1-2	few	TRBV9	TRBD1
TGTGCCAGCAGCTCCCAACCCGGGCTAACTGAAGCTTTCTTT	CASSSQPGLTEAFF	TRBJ1-1	-	TRBV7-2	-
TGTGCCAGCAGTGAAGTGGGCCGTTTTGAAAAACTGTTTTTT	CASSEVGRFEKLFF	TRBJ1-4	many	TRBV2	-
TGCAGTGCCGAGCGTGTAGCGGGGACTTATGGGGAGACCCAGTACTTC	CSAERVAGTYGETQYF	TRBJ2-5	few	TRBV20-1	TRBD2
TGTGCCAGCAGCTTACCCGAGGTTCGGTCCTACAATGAGCAGTTCTTC	CASSLPEVRSYNEQFF	TRBJ2-1	-	TRBV7-2	-
TGTGCCAGTGGTAACCGGGCCACTGAAGCTTTCTTT	CASGNRATEAFF	TRBJ1-1	few	TRBV19	-
TGTGCCAGCAACGAGGCCACTGGGGAGACCCAGTACTTC	CASNEATGETQYF	TRBJ2-5	few	TRBV6-1	-
TGCAGCGTTGAAGATGTATTCAGGGGGCGCGGAACTGAAGCTTTCTTT	CSVEDVFRGRGTEAFF	TRBJ1-1	many	TRBV29-1	TRBD1
TGTGCCAGCAGGCAAGCAGGGGGCTTCGATAATGGCTACACCTTC	CASRQAGGFDNGYTF	TRBJ1-2	few	TRBV2	TRBD1
TGCAGCGTCACGGACAGTCGATTCTACGAGCAGTACTTC	CSVTDSRFYEQYF	TRBJ2-7	many	TRBV29-1	-
TGTGCCATCAGCATGGACGGCACTGAAGCTTTCTTT	CAISMDGTEAFF	TRBJ1-1	once	TRBV10-3	-
TGTGCCAGCAGCTCCCGGACAGGGGGAAAGGAAGCTTTCTTT	CASSSRTGGKEAFF	TRBJ1-1	few	TRBV7-9	TRBD1
TGTGCCAGCATCGCCAGCTCTGGAAACACCATATATTTT	CASIASSGNTIYF	TRBJ1-3	few	TRBV6-5	-
TGTGCCAGCAGTCACCCGGGACTAGCGGACTCCGAGCAGTACTTC	CASSHPGLADSEQYF	TRBJ2-7	-	TRBV5-4	TRBD2
TGTGCCAGTTCCCGGGACAGGCTTTCTCCCCAGCATTTT	CASSRDRLSPQHF	TRBJ1-5	-	TRBV11-2	TRBD1
TGCAGCGTTGATATGATAAACTATGGCTACACCTTC	CSVDMINYGYTF	TRBJ1-2	many	TRBV29-1	-
TGTGCCAGTAGTATATCAACCAGGCCCGCTGGGGCCAACGTCCTGACTTTC	CASSISTRPAGANVLTF	TRBJ2-6	many	TRBV19	-
TGCGCCAGCAGCCAAGAGCCGGGAGGGACTAGCAGCTACACCTTC	CASSQEPGGTSSYTF	TRBJ1-2	-	TRBV4-1	-
TGCGCCAGCAGCCAATTGACTAGCGGGAGGCGAGAGCAGTACTTC	CASSQLTSGRREQYF	TRBJ2-7	once	TRBV7-9	TRBD2
TGTGCCAGCAGCTTATACGGGACTAGCACAGATACGCAGTATTTT	CASSLYGTSTDTQYF	TRBJ2-3	-	TRBV7-2	-
TGTGCCAGCAGTCGACGTGGCGGTCAAATCAATCAGCCCCAGCATTTT	CASSRRGGQINQPQHF	TRBJ1-5	few	TRBV6-2/TRBV6-3	-